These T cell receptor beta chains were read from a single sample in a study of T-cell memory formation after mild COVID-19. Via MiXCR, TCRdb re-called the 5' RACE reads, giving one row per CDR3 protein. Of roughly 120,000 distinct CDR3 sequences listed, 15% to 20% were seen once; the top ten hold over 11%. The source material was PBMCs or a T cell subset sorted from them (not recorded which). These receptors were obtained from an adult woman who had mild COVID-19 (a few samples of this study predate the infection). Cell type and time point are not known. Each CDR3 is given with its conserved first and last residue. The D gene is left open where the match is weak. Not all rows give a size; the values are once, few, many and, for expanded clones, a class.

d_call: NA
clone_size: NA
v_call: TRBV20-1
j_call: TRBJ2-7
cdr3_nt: TGCAGTGCTAGAAGCCAGGGACCCACGGTGCAGTACTTC
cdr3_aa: CSARSQGPTVQYF

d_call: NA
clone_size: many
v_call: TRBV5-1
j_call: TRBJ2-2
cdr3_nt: TGCGCCAGCAGCTTGGCCGGCGGGGTCACCGGGGAGCTGTTTTTT
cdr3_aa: CASSLAGGVTGELFF

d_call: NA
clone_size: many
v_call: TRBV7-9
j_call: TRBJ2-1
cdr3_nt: TGTGCCAGCACCAAGGACCAGTCATATGGTGAGCAGTTCTTC
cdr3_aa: CASTKDQSYGEQFF

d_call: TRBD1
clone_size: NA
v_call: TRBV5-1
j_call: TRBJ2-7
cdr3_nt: TGCGCCAGCAGCTCGGACAGGGGCAGGGACGAGCAGTACTTC
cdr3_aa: CASSSDRGRDEQYF

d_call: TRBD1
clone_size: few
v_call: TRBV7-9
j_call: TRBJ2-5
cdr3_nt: TGTGCCAGCAGCGTCGAGGCACAGGGGGCCCTTAGAGAGACCCAGTACTTC
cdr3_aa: CASSVEAQGALRETQYF

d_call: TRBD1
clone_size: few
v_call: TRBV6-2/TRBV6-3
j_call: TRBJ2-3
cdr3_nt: TGTGCCAGCAGGTCAGGGGGCTCGTCAGATACGCAGTATTTT
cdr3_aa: CASRSGGSSDTQYF

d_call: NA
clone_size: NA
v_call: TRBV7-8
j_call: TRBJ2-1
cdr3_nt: TGTGCCAGCAGCACGGGCCTCAGGGATGAGCAGTTCTTC
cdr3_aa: CASSTGLRDEQFF

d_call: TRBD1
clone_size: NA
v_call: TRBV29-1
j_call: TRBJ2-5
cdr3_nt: TGCAGCGTCCGCCCTTCATTTGGGACAGGGGGCAGAGAGACCCAGTACTTC
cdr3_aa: CSVRPSFGTGGRETQYF

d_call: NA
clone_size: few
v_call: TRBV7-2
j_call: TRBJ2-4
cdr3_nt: TGTGCCAGCAGCCTTGGACCAAACATTCAGTACTTC
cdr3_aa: CASSLGPNIQYF

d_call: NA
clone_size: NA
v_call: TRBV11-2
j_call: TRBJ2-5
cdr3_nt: TGTGCCAGCAGCTTAGATCGGTTTGGGGGGAAGACAGGAGAGACCCAGTACTTC
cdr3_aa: CASSLDRFGGKTGETQYF

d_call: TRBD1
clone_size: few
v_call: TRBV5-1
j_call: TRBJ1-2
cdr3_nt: TGCGCCAGCAGACCCGGGACAGTAGCTAACTATGGCTACACCTTC
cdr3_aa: CASRPGTVANYGYTF

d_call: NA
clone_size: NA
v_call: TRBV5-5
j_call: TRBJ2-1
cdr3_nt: TGTGCCAGCAGTTACGAGGGGGGGCGCCTCAATGAGCAGTTCTTC
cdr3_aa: CASSYEGGRLNEQFF

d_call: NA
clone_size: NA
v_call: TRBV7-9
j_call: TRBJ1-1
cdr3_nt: TGTGCCAGCAGCCAGCTCACGAACACTGAAGCTTTCTTT
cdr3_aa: CASSQLTNTEAFF

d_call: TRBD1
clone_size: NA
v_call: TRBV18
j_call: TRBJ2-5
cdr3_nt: TGTGCCAGCTCACCGTTGGGACAGTTCGAGCTCGGGGCCCAGTACTTC
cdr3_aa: CASSPLGQFELGAQYF

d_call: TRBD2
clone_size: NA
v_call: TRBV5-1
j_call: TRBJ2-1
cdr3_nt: TGCGCCAGCAGCTTGGGTTCGGGACTAGCGGGAGGGCCGAGGGGTGAGCAGTTCTTC
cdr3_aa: CASSLGSGLAGGPRGEQFF

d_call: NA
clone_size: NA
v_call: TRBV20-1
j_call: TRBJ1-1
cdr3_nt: TGCAGTGCTGGTGGACGGGTGAACACTGAAGCTTTCTTT
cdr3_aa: CSAGGRVNTEAFF

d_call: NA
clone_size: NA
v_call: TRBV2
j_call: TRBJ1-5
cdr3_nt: TGTGCCAGCACCGTTCTTAGGAATCAGCCCCAGCATTTT
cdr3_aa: CASTVLRNQPQHF

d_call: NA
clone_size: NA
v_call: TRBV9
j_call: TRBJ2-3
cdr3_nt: TGTGCCAGCAGCGCAGGGGATACAGATACGCAGTATTTT
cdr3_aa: CASSAGDTDTQYF

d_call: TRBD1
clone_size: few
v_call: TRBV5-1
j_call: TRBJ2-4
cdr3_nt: TGCGCCAGCAGCCAGGACAGGACAGAGACTTACTTC
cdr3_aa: CASSQDRTETYF

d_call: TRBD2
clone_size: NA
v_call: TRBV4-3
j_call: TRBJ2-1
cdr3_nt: TGCGCCAGCAGCCATGCTAGCGGGAGCTATGAGCAGTTCTTC
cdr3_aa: CASSHASGSYEQFF